The source of this TCR beta chain is a study of CD8+ T cells in alopecia areata. This clone was observed a few times. RNA extraction was followed by reverse transcription into cDNA, which acted as the sequencing template. The assay was immunoSEQ multiplex PCR, and TCRdb's table has in-frame clones only and misses some. The sample records 150,000 to 200,000 clones, roughly 61% being singletons. The treatment is: oral pan-JAK inhibitor, 5-10 mg twice daily. The CDR3 spans 15 residues. Germline loops: CDR1 SEHNR, CDR2 FQNEAQ (reference sequence). V gave up 9 bases and J gave up 5 bases, with 19 bases separating them.

The source is a human donor with alopecia areata. V and J are TRBV7-9 and TRBJ2-2, with D maybe TRBD1 (6 bases). Here the sequenced sample was CD8+ T cells sorted from blood, taken at week 24, from a patient treated with tofacitinib. The CDR3 bases are TGTGCCAGTAACCCCTCTGGGGGCAGGACCGGGGAGCTGTTTTTT. Amino acid sequence: CASNPSGGRTGELFF. The full variable domain, in which reference TRBV7-9 and TRBJ2-2 provide the parts outside the CDR3, is DTGVSQNPRHKITKRGQNVTFRCDPISEHNRLYWYRQTLGQGPEFLTYFQNEAQLEKSRLLSDRFSAERPKGSFSTLEIQRTEQGDSAMYLCASNPSGGRTGELFFGEGSRLTVL.